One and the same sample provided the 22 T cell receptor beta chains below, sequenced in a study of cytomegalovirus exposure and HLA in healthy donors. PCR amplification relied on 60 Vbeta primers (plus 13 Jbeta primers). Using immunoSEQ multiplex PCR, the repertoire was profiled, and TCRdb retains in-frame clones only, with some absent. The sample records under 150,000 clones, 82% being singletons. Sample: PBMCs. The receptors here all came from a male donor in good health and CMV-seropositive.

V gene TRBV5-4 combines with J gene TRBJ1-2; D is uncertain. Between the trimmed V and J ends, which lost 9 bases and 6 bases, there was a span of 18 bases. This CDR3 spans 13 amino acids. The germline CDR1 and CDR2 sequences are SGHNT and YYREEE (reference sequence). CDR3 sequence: CATRGYGMDGYTF. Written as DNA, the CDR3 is TGTGCCACTCGAGGGTATGGGATGGATGGCTACACCTTC.

This CDR3 reads CASSAASGPEETQYF. In DNA form, the CDR3 reads TGTGCCAGCAGTGCGGCTAGCGGGCCTGAGGAGACCCAGTACTTC. This rearrangement joins TRBV25-1 to TRBJ2-5; 8 bases match TRBD2. Germline V gene lookup returns CDR1 MGHDK and CDR2 SYGVNS. The CDR3 covers 15 residues. V lost 4 bases, J lost 5 bases, and 9 bases stayed unmatched.

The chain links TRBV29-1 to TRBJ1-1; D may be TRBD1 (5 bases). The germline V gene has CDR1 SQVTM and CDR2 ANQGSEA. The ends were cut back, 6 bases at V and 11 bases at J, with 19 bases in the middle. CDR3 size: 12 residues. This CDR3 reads CSVRMDGGAAFF. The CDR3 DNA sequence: TGCAGCGTACGGATGGACGGAGGGGCTGCTTTCTTT. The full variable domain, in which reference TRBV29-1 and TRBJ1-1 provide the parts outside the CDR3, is SAVISQKPSRDICQRGTSLTIQCQVDSQVTMMFWYRQQPGQSLTLIATANQGSEATYESGFVIDKFPISRPNLTFSTLTVSNMSPEDSSIYLCSVRMDGGAAFFGQGTRLTVV.

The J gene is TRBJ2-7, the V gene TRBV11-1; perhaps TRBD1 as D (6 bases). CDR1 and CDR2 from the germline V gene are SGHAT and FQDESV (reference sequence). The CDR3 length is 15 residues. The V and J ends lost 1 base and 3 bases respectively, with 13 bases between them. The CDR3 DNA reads TGTGCCAGCAGCTTAGGGACGGGACAAATCTACGAGCAGTACTTC. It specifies CASSLGTGQIYEQYF.

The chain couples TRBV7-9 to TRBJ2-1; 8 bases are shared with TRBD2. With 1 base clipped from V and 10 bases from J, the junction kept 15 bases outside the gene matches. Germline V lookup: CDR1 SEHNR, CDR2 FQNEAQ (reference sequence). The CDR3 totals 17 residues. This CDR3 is CASSLVGGAGATGEQFF. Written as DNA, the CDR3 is TGTGCCAGCAGCTTAGTTGGGGGAGCGGGAGCAACCGGAGAGCAGTTCTTC.

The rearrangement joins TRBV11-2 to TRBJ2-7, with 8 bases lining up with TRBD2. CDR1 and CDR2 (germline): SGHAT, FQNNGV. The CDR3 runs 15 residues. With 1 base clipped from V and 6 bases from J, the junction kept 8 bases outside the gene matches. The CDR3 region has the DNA TGTGCCAGCAGCTTAGCGGGAGGGCCGTTCGGCGAGCAGTACTTC. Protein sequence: CASSLAGGPFGEQYF.

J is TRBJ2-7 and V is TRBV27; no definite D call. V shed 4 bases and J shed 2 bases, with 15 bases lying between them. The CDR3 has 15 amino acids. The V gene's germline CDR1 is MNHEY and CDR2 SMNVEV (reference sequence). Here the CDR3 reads CASSSGVGLAYEQYF. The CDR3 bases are TGTGCCAGCAGTTCGGGTGTGGGTCTTGCCTACGAGCAGTACTTC.

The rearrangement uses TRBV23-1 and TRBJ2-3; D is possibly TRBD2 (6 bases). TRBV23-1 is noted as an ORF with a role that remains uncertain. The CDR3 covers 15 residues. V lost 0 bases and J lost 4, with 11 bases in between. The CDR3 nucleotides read TGCGCCAGCAGTCAATCGCGGCGGGGCTCAGATACGCAGTATTTT. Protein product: CASSQSRRGSDTQYF.

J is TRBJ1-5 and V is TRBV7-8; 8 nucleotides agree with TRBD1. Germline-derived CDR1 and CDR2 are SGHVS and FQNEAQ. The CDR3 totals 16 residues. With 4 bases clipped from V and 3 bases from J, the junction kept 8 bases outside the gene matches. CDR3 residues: CASSSQTGALNQPQHF. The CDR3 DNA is TGTGCCAGCAGCTCACAGACAGGGGCCCTCAATCAGCCCCAGCATTTT.

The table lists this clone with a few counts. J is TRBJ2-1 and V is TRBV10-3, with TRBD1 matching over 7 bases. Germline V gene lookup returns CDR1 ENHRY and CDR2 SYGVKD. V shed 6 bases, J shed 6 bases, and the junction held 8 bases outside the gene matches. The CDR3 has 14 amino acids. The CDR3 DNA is TGTGCCATCAGGGAGCCACGACAGGGCAATGAGCAGTTCTTC. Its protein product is CAIREPRQGNEQFF.

CDR3 coding DNA: TGTGCCAGCAGCTTGGGGCCGGGACAGGGTCAGTTCTTC. It encodes CASSLGPGQGQFF. The chain has TRBV11-1 and TRBJ2-1; 9 bases fit TRBD1. This CDR3 spans 13 amino acids. Germline V gene data show CDR1 as SGHAT and CDR2 as FQDESV (reference sequence). The junction had 7 bases not matched to a gene; V was cut back by 3 bases and J by 13 bases.

The CDR3: CASTETRGRDTEAFF. Written as DNA, the CDR3 is TGCGCCAGCACCGAGACGCGAGGGCGGGACACTGAAGCTTTCTTT. The rearrangement links TRBV4-3 to TRBJ1-1; D ambiguous. Germline CDR1 reads LGHNA; CDR2 reads YSLEER. This CDR3 contains 15 residues. V was cut by 7 bases and J by 3 bases, with 18 bases left in between.

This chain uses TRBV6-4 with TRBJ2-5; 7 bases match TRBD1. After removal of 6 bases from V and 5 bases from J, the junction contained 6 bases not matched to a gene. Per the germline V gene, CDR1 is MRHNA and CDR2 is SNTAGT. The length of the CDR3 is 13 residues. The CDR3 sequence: CASREQGVETQYF. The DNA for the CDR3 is TGTGCCAGCAGGGAGCAGGGGGTTGAGACCCAGTACTTC.

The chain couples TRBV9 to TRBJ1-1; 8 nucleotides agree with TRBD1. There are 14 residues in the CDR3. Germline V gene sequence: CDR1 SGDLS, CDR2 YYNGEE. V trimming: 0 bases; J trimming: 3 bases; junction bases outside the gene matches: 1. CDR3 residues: CASSVAGGHTEAFF. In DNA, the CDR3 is TGTGCCAGCAGCGTAGCAGGGGGCCACACTGAAGCTTTCTTT.

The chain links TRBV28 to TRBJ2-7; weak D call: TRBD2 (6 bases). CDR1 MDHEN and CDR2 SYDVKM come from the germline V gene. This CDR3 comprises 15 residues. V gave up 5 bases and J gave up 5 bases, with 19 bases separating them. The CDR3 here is CASSPQITGGDEQYF. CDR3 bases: TGTGCCAGCAGTCCGCAGATTACAGGAGGGGACGAGCAGTACTTC. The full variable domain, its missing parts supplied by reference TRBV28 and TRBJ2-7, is DVKVTQSSRYLVKRTGEKVFLECVQDMDHENMFWYRQDPGLGLRLIYFSYDVKMKEKGDIPEGYSVSREKKERFSLILESASTNQTSMYLCASSPQITGGDEQYFGPGTRLTVT.

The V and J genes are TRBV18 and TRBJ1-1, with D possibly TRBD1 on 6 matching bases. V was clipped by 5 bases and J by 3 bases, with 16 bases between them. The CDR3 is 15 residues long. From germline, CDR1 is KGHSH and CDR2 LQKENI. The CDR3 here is CASSLRQASDTEAFF. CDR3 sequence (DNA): TGTGCCAGCTCATTGCGACAGGCCTCGGACACTGAAGCTTTCTTT.

CDR3 region: CASSRVGNEQFF. CDR3 sequence (DNA): TGTGCCAGCAGCCGTGTCGGGAATGAGCAGTTCTTC. This chain links TRBV11-2 with TRBJ2-1; D gene ambiguous. CDR1 is SGHAT, CDR2 FQNNGV, per germline. This CDR3 has 12 amino acids. The V end was cut by 5 bases, the J end by 7 bases, with 9 bases between.

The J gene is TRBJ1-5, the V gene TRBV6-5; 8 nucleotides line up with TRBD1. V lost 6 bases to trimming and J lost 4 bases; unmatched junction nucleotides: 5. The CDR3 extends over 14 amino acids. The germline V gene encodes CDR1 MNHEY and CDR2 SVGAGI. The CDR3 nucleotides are TGTGCCAGCAGAATGACAGGGGAGAATCAGCCCCAGCATTTT. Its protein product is CASRMTGENQPQHF.

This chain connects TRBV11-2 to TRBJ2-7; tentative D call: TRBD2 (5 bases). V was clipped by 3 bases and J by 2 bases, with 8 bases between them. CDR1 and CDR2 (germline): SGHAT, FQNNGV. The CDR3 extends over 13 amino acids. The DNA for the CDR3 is TGTGCCAGCAGCTTTACTAGAGCCTACGAGCAGTACTTC. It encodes CASSFTRAYEQYF.

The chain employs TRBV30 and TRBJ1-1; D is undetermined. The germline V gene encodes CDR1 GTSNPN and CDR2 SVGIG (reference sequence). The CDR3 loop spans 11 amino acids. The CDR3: CAHTDLTEAFF. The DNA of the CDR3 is TGTGCACATACCGATCTCACTGAAGCTTTCTTT.

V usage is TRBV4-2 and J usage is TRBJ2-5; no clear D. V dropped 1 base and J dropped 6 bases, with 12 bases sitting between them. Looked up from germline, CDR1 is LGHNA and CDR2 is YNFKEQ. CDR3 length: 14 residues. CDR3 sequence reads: CASSQGAAFQTQYF. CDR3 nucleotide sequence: TGTGCCAGCAGCCAAGGGGCCGCGTTCCAGACCCAGTACTTC.

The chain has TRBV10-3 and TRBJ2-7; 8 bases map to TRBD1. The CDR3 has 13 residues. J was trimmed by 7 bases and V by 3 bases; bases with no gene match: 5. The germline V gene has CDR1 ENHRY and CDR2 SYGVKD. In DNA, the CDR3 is TGTGCCATCAGTGACCAGGGGGCGCGGGAGCAGTACTTC. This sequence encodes CAISDQGAREQYF.